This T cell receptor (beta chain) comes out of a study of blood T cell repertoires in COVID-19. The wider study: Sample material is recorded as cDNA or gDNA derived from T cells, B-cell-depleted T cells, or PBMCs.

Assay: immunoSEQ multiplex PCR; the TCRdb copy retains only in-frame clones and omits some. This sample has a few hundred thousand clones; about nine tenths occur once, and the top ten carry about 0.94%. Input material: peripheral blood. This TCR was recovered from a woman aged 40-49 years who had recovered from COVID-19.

CDR3 DNA sequence: TGTGCCAGTAGTATGGGGCCAGGGGTCGCAGATACGCAGTATTTT. This gives the protein CASSMGPGVADTQYF. J is TRBJ2-3 and V is TRBV19; tentative D call: TRBD1 (6 bases). The germline V gene has CDR1 LNHDA and CDR2 SQIVND (reference sequence). This CDR3 is 15 amino acids long. Trimming took 3 bases from V and 4 from J, leaving 14 bases between them. Complete variable domain (other parts from reference TRBV19 and TRBJ2-3): DGGITQSPKYLFRKEGQNVTLSCEQNLNHDAMYWYRQDPGQGLRLIYYSQIVNDFQKGDIAEGYSVSREKKESFPLTVTSAQKNPTAFYLCASSMGPGVADTQYFGPGTRLTVL.